The 31 T cell receptor beta chains reported below all come from one sample, sequenced in a study of graft-versus-host responses after intestinal transplantation. These TCRs' antigens remain unknown. Libraries were prepared by immunoSEQ multiplex PCR; TCRdb keeps only in-frame clonotypes and omits some of them. Among fewer than 50,000 clones listed, roughly 83% were seen once. The sequenced sample was unstimulated CD4+ T cells sorted from spleen or lymph node cells, obtained before transplant. The origin of the receptors is a human donor who was the organ donor for an intestinal transplant.

J is TRBJ1-1 and V is TRBV30, with a tentative D call TRBD1 (5 bases). CDR1 is GTSNPN, CDR2 SVGIG, per germline (reference sequence). The CDR3 covers 14 residues. The V end was cut by 6 bases, the J end by 0 bases, with 14 bases between. CDR3: CACHRTGVNTEAFF. CDR3 DNA: TGTGCCTGCCATAGGACGGGGGTGAACACTGAAGCTTTCTTT. Filled out from reference TRBV30 and TRBJ1-1, the complete variable domain reads SQTIHQWPATLVQPVGSPLSLECTVEGTSNPNLYWYRQAAGRGLQLLFYSVGIGQISSEVPQNLSASRPQDRQFILSSKKLLLSDSGFYLCACHRTGVNTEAFFGQGTRLTVV.

The chain uses TRBV29-1 and TRBJ2-5; D assignment may be TRBD1 or TRBD2 (5 bases each). CDR3 size: 15 residues. Germline assignment: CDR1 SQVTM and CDR2 ANQGSEA. Trimming cost V 7 bases and J 2 bases, with 20 bases left between them. In DNA, the CDR3 is TGCAGCGCCAACCCTGGGACGGCTAGGCAAGAGACCCAGTACTTC. As protein: CSANPGTARQETQYF.

V usage is TRBV5-1 and J usage is TRBJ2-7, with TRBD1 identical over 8 bases. This CDR3 is built from 16 residues. Germline CDR1 and CDR2: SGHRS and YFSETQ. The V segment lost 2 bases and the J segment 6 bases; nucleotides outside the gene matches: 13. The CDR3 loop is CASSLLGQARAGEQYF. The CDR3 DNA reads as TGCGCCAGCAGCTTATTGGGACAGGCCAGGGCCGGCGAGCAGTACTTC.

The chain has TRBV18 and TRBJ2-3; 10 positions match TRBD2. The germline CDR1 and CDR2 sequences are KGHSH and LQKENI. CDR3 length equals 12 residues. J gave up 14 bases and V 4 bases, and 6 bases lay outside the gene matches. The CDR3 DNA sequence: TGTGCCAGCTCACAAACTAGCGGGAAGCCGTATTTT. Translation: CASSQTSGKPYF.

Here the CDR3 reads CASSVGIRAHGYTF. CDR3 DNA sequence: TGTGCCAGCAGCGTAGGCATAAGGGCGCACGGCTACACCTTC. The chain couples TRBV9 to TRBJ1-2; D remains unclear. The germline V and J ends were trimmed by 0 bases and 8 bases, with 14 bases remaining between them. Germline assignment: CDR1 SGDLS and CDR2 YYNGEE. This CDR3 has 14 residues.

This sequence joins TRBV29-1 and TRBJ2-3; D is possibly TRBD1 (6 bases). This CDR3 contains 12 residues. Trimming took 2 bases from V and 6 from J, leaving 9 bases between them. Germline lookup yields CDR1 SQVTM and CDR2 ANQGSEA. The CDR3 reads CSVETGTDTQYF. CDR3 nucleotide sequence: TGCAGCGTTGAAACAGGGACGGATACGCAGTATTTT.

This clone was picked up a small number of times. The gene calls are TRBV5-4 and TRBJ2-5; D perhaps matches TRBD2 (5 bases). The V end lost 6 bases, the J end lost 5 bases, and 17 bases lay between the germline ends. The germline V gene encodes CDR1 SGHNT and CDR2 YYREEE (reference sequence). CDR3 size: 14 residues. The CDR3: CASTPAGGMETQYF. The CDR3 nucleotides read TGTGCCAGCACCCCCGCGGGCGGAATGGAGACCCAGTACTTC.

The chain employs TRBV29-1 and TRBJ1-1, with D tentatively TRBD1 (5 bases). From germline, CDR1 is SQVTM and CDR2 ANQGSEA. V lost 1 base, J lost 7 bases, and 7 bases lay in between. The CDR3 length is 11 residues. The CDR3 DNA sequence: TGCAGCGTTGAAGGACAGCGTGAAGCTTTCTTT. Translated, it gives CSVEGQREAFF.

The chain has TRBV20-1 and TRBJ2-7; 7 positions agree with TRBD1. V dropped 6 bases and J dropped 9; count of bases not matched to a gene: 5. Germline CDR1 DFQATT, CDR2 SNEGSKA (reference sequence). CDR3 length: 10 residues. The CDR3 reads CSAYTGVQYF. Written as DNA, the CDR3 is TGCAGTGCGTATACAGGGGTGCAGTACTTC.

V and J are TRBV7-9 and TRBJ2-5; TRBD1 or TRBD2 may be the D gene (5 bases each). The V gene lost 5 bases and the J gene lost 4 bases, with 11 bases spanning the gap. CDR1 SEHNR and CDR2 FQNEAQ come from the germline V gene (reference sequence). The CDR3 has 13 residues. CDR3: CASSIRGLETQYF. DNA for the CDR3: TGTGCCAGCAGCATCCGGGGCCTAGAGACCCAGTACTTC.

The chain employs TRBV18 and TRBJ2-7; D is unclear. Trimming removed 2 bases at V and 3 bases at J, with 8 bases between. The CDR3 is 13 amino acids. The germline gives CDR1 KGHSH, CDR2 LQKENI. The CDR3 spells CASSPGLNYEQYF. The DNA of the CDR3 is TGTGCCAGCTCACCAGGGCTTAACTACGAGCAGTACTTC.

This sequence joins TRBV5-1 and TRBJ2-7; D is possibly TRBD1 (7 bases). Germline values: CDR1 SGHRS, CDR2 YFSETQ. The CDR3 is made up of 15 amino acids. V gave up 3 bases and J gave up 6 bases, with 19 bases separating them. The CDR3 region is CASSSRQGLTTEQYF. In nucleotides, the CDR3 is TGCGCCAGCAGCTCTCGACAGGGACTCACTACCGAGCAGTACTTC.

The chain uses TRBV2 and TRBJ2-2; the D gene could be TRBD1 or TRBD2 (5 bases each). CDR1 is SNHLY, CDR2 FYNNEI, per germline. The CDR3 extends over 15 amino acids. V lost 10 bases and J lost 0, with 15 bases in between. CDR3 residues: CATTPGRTNTGELFF. The CDR3 nucleotides read TGTGCCACCACCCCGGGACGTACGAACACCGGGGAGCTGTTTTTT.

This clone was found once. The rearrangement links TRBV27 to TRBJ2-1; 9 positions agree with TRBD1. This CDR3 is 13 amino acids long. In germline, CDR1 is MNHEY, CDR2 SMNVEV (reference sequence). V lost 10 bases, J lost 5 bases, and 6 bases stayed unmatched. The CDR3 nucleotides read TGTGCCACCGGGACAGGGATCCACAATGAGCAGTTCTTC. Amino acids: CATGTGIHNEQFF.

The chain links TRBV25-1 to TRBJ2-7; perhaps D is TRBD1 or TRBD2 (5 bases each). Germline values: CDR1 MGHDK, CDR2 SYGVNS. This CDR3 spans 14 amino acids. Deletions cut 2 bases from V and 6 bases from J, with 14 bases between. In nucleotides, the CDR3 is TGTGCCAGCAGTGAACTACTCAGGGAGTCCGAGCAGTACTTC. It encodes CASSELLRESEQYF.

The rearrangement links TRBV30 to TRBJ2-3, with TRBD2 identical over 7 bases. Losses at the gene ends were 0 bases for V and 6 bases for J; bases not matched to a gene: 0. The CDR3 is 12 residues long. Germline V gives CDR1 GTSNPN, CDR2 SVGIG (reference sequence). The CDR3 sequence: CAWSVGGDTQYF. CDR3 DNA sequence: TGTGCCTGGAGTGTGGGAGGGGATACGCAGTATTTT.

This clone was observed a few times. V gene TRBV5-1 combines with J gene TRBJ1-4; D not certain. V was trimmed by 0 bases and J by 0 bases, leaving 3 bases between them. CDR3 length: 14 residues. Germline-derived CDR1 and CDR2 are SGHRS and YFSETQ. The CDR3 sequence: CASSLGTTNEKLFF. The CDR3 bases are TGCGCCAGCAGCTTGGGGACAACTAATGAAAAACTGTTTTTT.

The chain combines TRBV6-5 with TRBJ2-7, with D hard to call. Germline CDR1 MNHEY, CDR2 SVGAGI. The CDR3 sequence is 14 residues long. Between the trimmed V and J ends, which lost 7 bases and 1 base, there was a span of 14 bases. The CDR3 sequence is CASTKSGRSYEQYF. As DNA, the CDR3 is TGTGCCAGCACCAAATCGGGTAGATCCTACGAGCAGTACTTC.

This sequence joins TRBV4-1 and TRBJ1-1; no clear D. The CDR3 has 16 amino acids. CDR1 MGHRA and CDR2 YSYEKL come from the germline V gene. The V end lost 5 bases, the J end lost 5 bases, and 21 bases lay between the germline ends. CDR3 sequence reads: CASSSMVVAGNTEAFF. CDR3 coding DNA: TGCGCCAGCAGCTCCATGGTGGTTGCAGGAAATACTGAAGCTTTCTTT.

The chain carries TRBV5-1 and TRBJ2-1, with TRBD2 identical over 11 bases. Germline assignment: CDR1 SGHRS and CDR2 YFSETQ. The CDR3 contains 16 residues. V shed 3 bases, J shed 2 bases, and the junction held 4 bases outside the gene matches. In nucleotides, the CDR3 is TGCGCCAGCAGCTCCGGACTAGCGGGCCCCTACAATGAGCAGTTCTTC. It specifies CASSSGLAGPYNEQFF.

This clone has just one count. Other DNA sequences in the same sample also yield this CDR3. The V and J genes are TRBV5-1 and TRBJ1-2; D uncertain. The CDR3 spans 13 residues. Germline V gene sequence: CDR1 SGHRS, CDR2 YFSETQ. V lost 0 bases and J 0 bases, leaving 3 bases between the germline ends. The CDR3 here is CASSLGANYGYTF. CDR3 bases: TGCGCCAGCAGCTTGGGCGCTAACTATGGCTACACCTTC. Drawing the rest from reference TRBV5-1 and TRBJ1-2, the complete variable domain is KAGVTQTPRYLIKTRGQQVTLSCSPISGHRSVSWYQQTPGQGLQFLFEYFSETQRNKGNFPGRFSGRQFSNSRSEMNVSTLELGDSALYLCASSLGANYGYTFGSGTRLTVV.

The V gene is TRBV28, the J gene TRBJ1-6, with D uncertain. Germline-derived CDR1 and CDR2 are MDHEN and SYDVKM. The CDR3 runs to 14 residues. Trimming left V 8 bases short and J 9 bases short, with 17 bases between. The chain's CDR3 is CASGVGSSVSPLHF. In DNA form, the CDR3 reads TGTGCCAGCGGGGTTGGTTCTTCAGTTTCACCCCTCCACTTT.

J is TRBJ2-7 and V is TRBV23-1, with 8 positions matching TRBD1. TRBV23-1 is assigned to the ORF class and has an uncertain function. V lost 3 bases, J lost 3 bases, and 7 bases stayed unmatched. The CDR3 spans 15 residues. This CDR3 is CASSHLVTGDYEQYF. CDR3 DNA sequence: TGCGCCAGCAGTCACCTAGTGACAGGGGACTACGAGCAGTACTTC.

This clone was recorded only once. The CDR3 sequence: CASSLTGQAYNEQFF. For the CDR3, the DNA is TGCGCCAGCAGCTTAACAGGGCAGGCCTACAATGAGCAGTTCTTC. The rearrangement uses TRBV5-1 and TRBJ2-1; D is perhaps TRBD1 (6 bases). V lost 2 bases, J lost 2 bases, and 11 bases lay in between. The CDR3 extends over 15 amino acids. Looked up from germline, CDR1 is SGHRS and CDR2 is YFSETQ.

As regards this clone: At one end the junction does not follow the germline gene, possibly because of a read error. This rearrangement joins TRBV10-3 to TRBJ2-7, with 9 bases aligning to TRBD2. The CDR3 has 13 residues. CDR1 and CDR2 (germline): ENHRY, SYGVKD. The CDR3 loop is CAITEREAVEQYF. CDR3 DNA: TGTGCCATCACTGAGCGGGAGGCGGTCGAGCAGTACTTC.

The rearrangement uses TRBV29-1 and TRBJ1-5; D gene uncertain. Per the germline V gene, CDR1 is SQVTM and CDR2 is ANQGSEA. This CDR3 is built from 10 residues. The ends were cut back, 4 bases at V and 5 bases at J, with 3 bases in the middle. The CDR3 DNA follows: TGCAGCGTTGGGGATCAGCCCCAGCATTTT. This encodes CSVGDQPQHF.

V is TRBV30 and J is TRBJ2-3, with 11 bases fitting TRBD2. The CDR3 is 17 residues long. The germline gives CDR1 GTSNPN, CDR2 SVGIG (reference sequence). V shed 3 bases, J shed 2 bases, and the junction held 10 bases outside the gene matches. Here the CDR3 reads CAWRQGASGRITDTQYF. The CDR3 region has the DNA TGTGCCTGGAGACAGGGGGCTAGCGGGAGGATCACAGATACGCAGTATTTT.

The chain combines TRBV6-1 with TRBJ1-5; the D gene is possibly TRBD1 (5 bases). This CDR3 comprises 14 residues. Germline CDR1 MNHNS, CDR2 SASEGT. V lost 6 bases to trimming and J lost 0 bases, with 9 bases between them. The CDR3 sequence is CASSLGLSNQPQHF. CDR3 sequence (DNA): TGTGCCAGCAGCCTGGGGCTTAGCAATCAGCCCCAGCATTTT.

Points on this clone: A read error may account for a junction end that differs from germline. This rearrangement joins TRBV9 to TRBJ2-3; TRBD2 aligns across 12 bases. This CDR3 comprises 17 residues. Germline CDR1 reads SGDLS; CDR2 reads YYNGEE. In nucleotides, the CDR3 is TGTGCCCGCAGCGTAGGGCTAGCGGGGGGGCCGGGAGATACGCAGTATTTT. Its protein is CARSVGLAGGPGDTQYF.

The chain joins TRBV11-2 to TRBJ2-2; no clear D gene. Germline loops: CDR1 SGHAT, CDR2 FQNNGV. This CDR3 has 14 residues. The germline V and J ends were trimmed by 3 bases and 4 bases, with 9 bases remaining between them. The CDR3 sequence is CASSLNSLTGELFF. The CDR3 region has the DNA TGTGCCAGCAGCTTGAACAGCCTCACCGGGGAGCTGTTTTTT.

The chain carries TRBV7-2 and TRBJ1-2; TRBD1 matches 8 bases. The V gene's germline CDR1 is SGHTA and CDR2 FQGNSA. The CDR3 runs 16 residues. The junction had 9 bases not matched to a gene; V was cut back by 1 base and J by 5 bases. CDR3 DNA: TGTGCCAGCAGCTTAGGGGTGGGACAGGCCCTATATGGCTACACCTTC. Translating gives CASSLGVGQALYGYTF.